A single sample is the source of the 5 T cell receptor beta chains below, sequenced in a study of T-cell memory formation after mild COVID-19. Using its own MiXCR run on the 5' RACE reads, TCRdb lists one record per CDR3 protein. This table has around 200,000 distinct CDR3 sequences, about 10% appearing once. Sequenced: PBMCs or a T cell subset sorted from them (not recorded which). The receptors here all came from a man aged 18 to 29 who had mild COVID-19 (a few samples of this study predate the infection). Cell type and time point are not known.

The chain couples TRBV12-3 or TRBV12-4 to TRBJ2-1; unclear D gene. The CDR3 is 15 residues long. Trimming took 6 bases from V and 5 from J, leaving 17 bases between them. The CDR3, as DNA: TGTGCCAGCAGCCTCGCCTCCGGGCGCAACAATGAGCAGTTCTTC. This gives the protein CASSLASGRNNEQFF.

J is TRBJ2-1 and V is TRBV11-2; 8 bases agree with TRBD2. The CDR3 runs to 15 residues. In germline, CDR1 is SGHAT, CDR2 FQNNGV. The V segment lost 1 base and the J segment 7 bases; nucleotides outside the gene matches: 6. Written as DNA, the CDR3 is TGTGCCAGCAGCTTAGCCGGGGGGGGAAGTAATGAGCAGTTCTTC. This codes for CASSLAGGGSNEQFF.

CDR3 residues: CASSLVTGAYEQYF. The CDR3 DNA reads as TGTGCCAGCAGCTTAGTCACAGGAGCCTACGAGCAGTACTTC. The chain recombines TRBV7-2 with TRBJ2-7; D perhaps matches TRBD1 (5 bases). In germline, CDR1 is SGHTA, CDR2 FQGNSA. V shed 1 base and J shed 2 bases, with 9 bases lying between them. The CDR3 consists of 14 residues.

About this clonotype: The junction differs from germline at one of its ends, possibly a read error. DNA for the CDR3: TGTGCCAGCAGCTCGGCCCAGGGTAACCATGGCTACACCTTC. Translated: CASSSAQGNHGYTF. The chain has TRBV7-2 and TRBJ1-2, with TRBD1 as a possible D gene (5 bases). The CDR3 contains 14 residues. Germline loops: CDR1 SGHTA, CDR2 FQGNSA.

The V call is TRBV9, the J call TRBJ2-7; TRBD2 matches at 9 bases. The CDR3 is 15 amino acids. The trim removed 2 bases at V and 3 bases at J, leaving 6 bases unmatched. CDR1 SGDLS and CDR2 YYNGEE come from the germline V gene. Here the CDR3 reads CASSVQASGVYEQYF. The CDR3 nucleotides read TGTGCCAGCAGCGTCCAGGCTAGCGGGGTCTACGAGCAGTACTTC. The whole variable domain, remainder taken from reference TRBV9 and TRBJ2-7, is DSGVTQTPKHLITATGQRVTLRCSPRSGDLSVYWYQQSLDQGLQFLIQYYNGEERAKGNILERFSAQQFPDLHSELNLSSLELGDSALYFCASSVQASGVYEQYFGPGTRLTVT.